What follows describes a single T cell receptor beta chain. Seattle's cohort entered during active infection and was followed longitudinally. The sample belongs to a study of blood T cell repertoires in COVID-19. Study overall: The United States, Italy and Spain supplied acute and convalescent COVID-19 samples. T cells, B-cell-depleted T cells, or PBMCs provided the cDNA or gDNA that served as material.

Per the study methods: Estimation of nucleated cell counts relied on the amplification of reference gene primers. The assay was immunoSEQ multiplex PCR, and TCRdb's table has in-frame clones only and misses some. V and J calls and clone size are given by that table; D and trimming were obtained from the DNA. Of roughly 280,000 clones listed, around nine tenths are singletons. The specimen sequenced was peripheral blood. The sequence was obtained from a woman in her sixties or seventies with COVID-19, enrolled during active disease.

Here the CDR3 DNA reads TGCGCCAGCAGCCAATCCACCTCCCTAGCGGCGGGGTACAATGAGCAGTTCTTC. Its translation is CASSQSTSLAAGYNEQFF. This rearrangement joins TRBV5-1 to TRBJ2-1, with 7 bases identical to TRBD2. Unmatched junction bases numbered 17, after V lost 4 bases and J lost 4 bases. Germline V lookup: CDR1 SGHRS, CDR2 YFSETQ. The CDR3 loop spans 18 amino acids.